The clone carrying this TCR beta chain was seen many times. This sample is drawn from a study of T-cell reconstitution after alpha-beta-depleted transplantation in children. Researchers prepared the TCRbeta library using unique molecular identifiers, the study reports. TCRdb reprocessed the PCR reads via MiXCR and lists one record per CDR3 protein. This table holds 500,000 to 750,000 distinct CDR3 sequences, 13% found once. The V gene's germline CDR1 is SGHVS and CDR2 FQNEAQ. Between the trimmed V and J ends, which lost 3 bases and 0 bases, there was a span of 18 bases. The CDR3 loop spans 17 amino acids.

This chain uses TRBV7-8 with TRBJ2-7; D possibly uses TRBD1 or TRBD2 (5 bases each). This TCR derives from a male patient younger than 18 who had a stem cell transplant for acute myeloid leukemia, so the T cells may come from the graft donor. Sequencing used PBMCs, mostly from graft donor cells, obtained 360 days after TCRalphabeta/CD19-depleted stem cell transplant. Here the CDR3 reads CASSLGTFGTNSYEQYF. As DNA, the CDR3 is TGTGCCAGCAGCTTGGGGACCTTTGGGACCAACTCCTACGAGCAGTACTTC.